Listed here are 29 T cell receptor beta chains from one sample, sequenced in a study of OX40 agonist ivuxolimab in advanced cancers. Generated by immunoSEQ multiplex PCR, the TCRdb table keeps only in-frame clones and is missing some. The sample comprises under 45,000 clones, 78% of which are singletons, and 10% to 15% rests with the top ten. The source was CD4+ or CD8+ T cells sorted from blood, collected in a trial of the OX40 agonist ivuxolimab. Receptors were obtained from an adult with an advanced solid tumor such as melanoma, head and neck, liver or kidney cancer.

In its sample, this clone was seen once. J is TRBJ2-5 and V is TRBV2; D tentatively reads TRBD1 or TRBD2 (5 bases each). The germline CDR1 and CDR2 sequences are SNHLY and FYNNEI. This CDR3 has 15 amino acids. Trimming stripped 7 bases from V and 2 bases from J, with 17 bases between. The CDR3, as DNA: TGTGCCAGCAACAGGCTCCAGAGGGGTCAAGAGACCCAGTACTTC. It translates to CASNRLQRGQETQYF.

The gene calls are TRBV7-2 and TRBJ2-3, with a weak D call TRBD2 (6 bases). The V end was cut by 5 bases, the J end by 2 bases, with 14 bases between. The CDR3 length is 15 residues. CDR1 and CDR2 (germline): SGHTA, FQGNSA. The DNA for the CDR3 is TGTGCCAGCAGCAATCCCGGGGAGGCCACAGATACGCAGTATTTT. Its translation: CASSNPGEATDTQYF.

This sequence joins TRBV11-2 and TRBJ2-1; TRBD1 agrees at 7 bases. CDR1 is SGHAT, CDR2 FQNNGV, per germline. CDR3 length: 14 amino acids. V lost 2 bases to trimming and J lost 5 bases; unmatched junction nucleotides: 3. The DNA for the CDR3 is TGTGCCAGCAGCTTATGGGACAGCAACAATGAGCAGTTCTTC. It translates to CASSLWDSNNEQFF. The variable domain in full, with the rest retrieved from reference TRBV11-2 and TRBJ2-1, is EAGVAQSPRYKIIEKRQSVAFWCNPISGHATLYWYQQILGQGPKLLIQFQNNGVVDDSQLPKDRFSAERLKGVDSTLKIQPAKLEDSAVYLCASSLWDSNNEQFFGPGTRLTVL.

This sequence joins TRBV5-4 and TRBJ2-2; D is uncertain. V gave up 5 bases and J gave up 4 bases, with 6 bases separating them. CDR1 is SGHNT and CDR2 is YYREEE in the germline V gene (reference sequence). There are 12 residues in the CDR3. The CDR3 spells CASSRPTGELFF. CDR3 in DNA: TGTGCCAGCAGTCGACCCACCGGGGAGCTGTTTTTT.

This clone was counted a few times. This chain connects TRBV2 to TRBJ2-7, with no clear D. This CDR3 is 13 amino acids long. Trimming pared 7 bases from V and 0 bases from J, leaving 10 bases between. From germline, CDR1 is SNHLY and CDR2 FYNNEI. CDR3: CASTFPFSYEQYF. Here the CDR3 DNA reads TGTGCCAGCACTTTCCCCTTCTCCTACGAGCAGTACTTC.

The rearrangement links TRBV5-1 to TRBJ2-7; TRBD2 is a possible D gene (6 bases). This CDR3 has 14 amino acids. The ends were cut back, 4 bases at V and 6 bases at J, with 17 bases in the middle. Germline V gene sequence: CDR1 SGHRS, CDR2 YFSETQ. The CDR3 nucleotides read TGCGCCAGCAGCGGCGGGATCTTTGAGTCCGAGCAGTACTTC. Its protein product is CASSGGIFESEQYF.

The gene calls are TRBV28 and TRBJ1-5; 9 bases match TRBD1. The CDR3 totals 16 residues. Germline lookup yields CDR1 MDHEN and CDR2 SYDVKM. Losses at the gene ends were 6 bases for V and 2 bases for J; bases not matched to a gene: 8. The CDR3 bases are TGTGCCAGCAGGCCTGGGACAGGGAGAGGCAATCAGCCCCAGCATTTT. Encoded protein: CASRPGTGRGNQPQHF.

The genes are TRBV7-9 and TRBJ1-2, with TRBD1 matching over 9 bases. Germline V CDR1 and CDR2: SEHNR, FQNEAQ (reference sequence). V was clipped by 4 bases and J by 6 bases; unmatched bases: 3. CDR3 size: 13 residues. In nucleotides, the CDR3 is TGTGCCAGCAGCTCCGGACAGGGGAATGGCTACACCTTC. Amino acids: CASSSGQGNGYTF.

This clone was counted once. The chain has TRBV7-2 and TRBJ2-2, with D hard to call. The CDR3 has 15 amino acids. V was shortened by 2 bases and J by 4 bases, with 11 bases between the two germline ends. Germline loops: CDR1 SGHTA, CDR2 FQGNSA. In nucleotides, the CDR3 is TGTGCCAGCAGCTTAAGGGCCCGACGCACCGGGGAGCTGTTTTTT. It translates to CASSLRARRTGELFF.

This clone appeared a few times. The chain links TRBV10-3 to TRBJ1-1; weak D call: TRBD1 (5 bases). Germline-derived CDR1 and CDR2 are ENHRY and SYGVKD. The V end was cut by 7 bases, the J end by 2 bases, with 14 bases between. The CDR3 extends over 14 amino acids. The CDR3 nucleotides read TGTGCCATCACGCGGGAAGGGGTTAACACTGAAGCTTTCTTT. Residues: CAITREGVNTEAFF.

V is TRBV30 and J is TRBJ2-1; D unclear. Looked up from germline, CDR1 is GTSNPN and CDR2 is SVGIG (reference sequence). Between the trimmed V and J ends, which lost 3 bases and 9 bases, there was a span of 9 bases. The CDR3 covers 11 residues. CDR3 amino acids: CAWSAGGEQFF. CDR3 bases: TGTGCCTGGAGCGCAGGCGGTGAGCAGTTCTTC.

This sequence joins TRBV30 and TRBJ1-2; D gene ambiguous. V was pared by 5 bases and J by 4 bases, with 8 bases between. The CDR3 has 11 amino acids. CDR1 GTSNPN and CDR2 SVGIG come from the germline V gene (reference sequence). CDR3 loop: CAWERFYGYTF. The DNA for the CDR3 is TGTGCCTGGGAGAGGTTCTATGGCTACACCTTC. Full variable domain (remainder filled in from reference TRBV30 and TRBJ1-2): SQTIHQWPATLVQPVGSPLSLECTVEGTSNPNLYWYRQAAGRGLQLLFYSVGIGQISSEVPQNLSASRPQDRQFILSSKKLLLSDSGFYLCAWERFYGYTFGSGTRLTVV.

This chain uses TRBV7-9 with TRBJ2-5, with D hard to call. Trimming took off 4 bases at V and 5 bases at J, with 26 bases between the two ends. Germline V gene sequence: CDR1 SEHNR, CDR2 FQNEAQ (reference sequence). This CDR3 has 18 residues. CDR3 sequence (DNA): TGTGCCAGCAGCTCCCGGCCCGTAGGTAGGACGAGTGGGGAGACCCAGTACTTC. Its protein product is CASSSRPVGRTSGETQYF.

The chain links TRBV27 to TRBJ2-1; TRBD2 aligns across 9 bases. Germline values: CDR1 MNHEY, CDR2 SMNVEV (reference sequence). This CDR3 has 14 amino acids. Unmatched junction bases numbered 14, after V lost 6 bases and J lost 14 bases. The CDR3 here is CASSRTSAKINEFF. The CDR3 nucleotides read TGTGCCAGCAGCCGGACTAGCGCCAAGATCAATGAGTTCTTC.

The V call is TRBV28, the J call TRBJ2-7; no firm D call. Germline lookup yields CDR1 MDHEN and CDR2 SYDVKM. This CDR3 has 12 amino acids. The V gene lost 4 bases and the J gene lost 0 bases, with 4 bases spanning the gap. The CDR3 bases are TGTGCCAGCAGTTACAGCTCCTACGAGCAGTACTTC. Translating it yields CASSYSSYEQYF.

The chain combines TRBV28 with TRBJ2-7, with no clear D. The CDR3 has 13 residues. Germline assignment: CDR1 MDHEN and CDR2 SYDVKM. Deletions cut 6 bases from V and 5 bases from J, with 14 bases between. CDR3 protein: CASSLPGLDEQYF. CDR3 in DNA: TGTGCCAGCAGCTTACCAGGCCTGGACGAGCAGTACTTC. Together with reference TRBV28 and TRBJ2-7, the CDR3 gives the full variable domain: DVKVTQSSRYLVKRTGEKVFLECVQDMDHENMFWYRQDPGLGLRLIYFSYDVKMKEKGDIPEGYSVSREKKERFSLILESASTNQTSMYLCASSLPGLDEQYFGPGTRLTVT.

The chain uses TRBV2 and TRBJ2-2, with TRBD1 matching 9 bases. Germline lookup yields CDR1 SNHLY and CDR2 FYNNEI. V was clipped by 6 bases and J by 0 bases; unmatched bases: 8. The CDR3 runs to 17 residues. CDR3 in amino acids: CASSGNRQGANTGELFF. CDR3 bases: TGTGCCAGCAGCGGGAACCGACAGGGGGCGAACACCGGGGAGCTGTTTTTT. The whole variable domain, filled in from reference TRBV2 and TRBJ2-2, reads EPEVTQTPSHQVTQMGQEVILRCVPISNHLYFYWYRQILGQKVEFLVSFYNNEISEKSEIFDDQFSVERPDGSNFTLKIRSTKLEDSAMYFCASSGNRQGANTGELFFGEGSRLTVL.

This clone was picked up one time. The V call is TRBV7-9, the J call TRBJ1-1; no definite D call. V lost 2 bases and J 0 bases, leaving 7 bases between the germline ends. The CDR3 runs 14 residues. Germline V gene lookup returns CDR1 SEHNR and CDR2 FQNEAQ (reference sequence). The CDR3 protein is CASSLSRMNTEAFF. The DNA for the CDR3 is TGTGCCAGCAGCTTAAGCCGAATGAACACTGAAGCTTTCTTT.

The chain uses TRBV30 and TRBJ2-7; 12 bases line up with TRBD1. There are 13 residues in the CDR3. The germline V gene has CDR1 GTSNPN and CDR2 SVGIG (reference sequence). Losses at the gene ends were 5 bases for V and 10 bases for J; bases not matched to a gene: 9. The CDR3 sequence is CAWAGGQGASQYF. Here the CDR3 DNA reads TGTGCCTGGGCCGGGGGACAGGGGGCTTCTCAGTACTTC.

V is TRBV19 and J is TRBJ2-2; D call uncertain. Germline CDR1 is LNHDA and CDR2 is SQIVND (reference sequence). This CDR3 spans 14 amino acids. V lost 5 bases and J 1 base, leaving 8 bases between the germline ends. The CDR3 DNA reads as TGTGCCAGTAGTTCAGGACGGAACACCGGGGAGCTGTTTTTT. Its protein is CASSSGRNTGELFF.

CDR3 nucleotides: TGTGCCAGCAGCACCGGGACGACTAACACCGGGGAGCTGTTTTTT. It yields the protein CASSTGTTNTGELFF. The chain is built from TRBV5-5 and TRBJ2-2; D possibly uses TRBD1 or TRBD2 (5 bases each). This CDR3 comprises 15 residues. V lost 4 bases and J lost 2, with 12 bases in between. Germline assignment: CDR1 SGHKS and CDR2 YYEKEE (reference sequence).

A word on this clone: A read error likely explains this, since a far larger clone differs by one base. This chain connects TRBV4-2 to TRBJ2-7; maybe TRBD1 (6 bases). Trimming removed 1 base at V and 3 bases at J, with 13 bases between. Germline-derived CDR1 and CDR2 are LGHNA and YNFKEQ. The CDR3 sequence is 15 residues long. CDR3 protein: CASSQGTDGIYEQYF. CDR3 coding DNA: TGTGCCAGCAGCCAAGGGACAGACGGGATCTACGAGCAGTACTTC.

This chain links TRBV4-1 with TRBJ2-1; a possible D gene is TRBD2 (5 bases). The CDR3 length is 15 residues. V was pared by 0 bases and J by 10 bases, with 16 bases between. CDR1 and CDR2 from the germline V gene are MGHRA and YSYEKL. The CDR3 sequence: CASSQEEVSLREQFF. CDR3 bases: TGCGCCAGCAGCCAAGAGGAGGTGTCCTTGAGGGAGCAGTTCTTC.

This chain uses TRBV9 with TRBJ1-5; no firm D call. The V gene lost 0 bases and the J gene lost 3 bases, with 10 bases spanning the gap. The CDR3 spans 15 residues. Per the germline V gene, CDR1 is SGDLS and CDR2 is YYNGEE. In nucleotides, the CDR3 is TGTGCCAGCAGCGTAGGAGGACTCGACAATCAGCCCCAGCATTTT. It translates to CASSVGGLDNQPQHF.

The gene calls are TRBV28 and TRBJ1-2; possible D gene TRBD1, 6 bases. The length of the CDR3 is 13 residues. CDR1 MDHEN and CDR2 SYDVKM come from the germline V gene. Deletions cut 6 bases from V and 2 bases from J, with 10 bases between. The chain's CDR3 is CASSAGANYGYTF. CDR3 DNA sequence: TGTGCCAGCAGCGCGGGGGCGAACTATGGCTACACCTTC.

The J gene is TRBJ2-7, the V gene TRBV29-1; 9 nucleotides agree with TRBD1. CDR3 length equals 14 residues. Germline V CDR1 and CDR2: SQVTM, ANQGSEA. The J segment lost 5 bases and the V segment lost 1 base, leaving 6 bases of the junction unmatched. CDR3 in DNA: TGCAGCGTTGAAGGCGACGACAGGGGGAACGAGCAGTACTTC. The encoded protein is CSVEGDDRGNEQYF.

V and J are TRBV9 and TRBJ1-6, with D hard to call. The V and J ends lost 0 bases and 7 bases respectively, with 8 bases between them. The germline gives CDR1 SGDLS, CDR2 YYNGEE. The CDR3 consists of 14 residues. The CDR3 sequence is CASSVDPLNSPLHF. In DNA form, the CDR3 reads TGTGCCAGCAGCGTAGACCCTCTCAATTCACCCCTCCACTTT. Complete variable domain (other parts from reference TRBV9 and TRBJ1-6): DSGVTQTPKHLITATGQRVTLRCSPRSGDLSVYWYQQSLDQGLQFLIQYYNGEERAKGNILERFSAQQFPDLHSELNLSSLELGDSALYFCASSVDPLNSPLHFGNGTRLTVT.

The chain recombines TRBV2 with TRBJ2-3, with a possible D match to TRBD2 (5 bases). The CDR3 spans 14 residues. V was pared by 7 bases and J by 3 bases, with 14 bases between. Germline CDR1 is SNHLY and CDR2 is FYNNEI. The CDR3: CASTKAGGTDTQYF. The CDR3 coding sequence is TGTGCCAGCACCAAGGCGGGCGGAACAGATACGCAGTATTTT. Variable domain in full (rest from reference TRBV2 and TRBJ2-3): EPEVTQTPSHQVTQMGQEVILRCVPISNHLYFYWYRQILGQKVEFLVSFYNNEISEKSEIFDDQFSVERPDGSNFTLKIRSTKLEDSAMYFCASTKAGGTDTQYFGPGTRLTVL.

The chain has TRBV7-8 and TRBJ2-3; 7 positions agree with TRBD2. Germline V CDR1 and CDR2: SGHVS, FQNEAQ. J gave up 0 bases and V 4 bases, and 1 base lay outside the gene matches. This CDR3 is built from 14 residues. The CDR3 spells CASSWGGSTDTQYF. CDR3 coding DNA: TGTGCCAGCAGCTGGGGGGGAAGCACAGATACGCAGTATTTT.